This entry features one T cell receptor beta chain sequence. Germline V gene data show CDR1 as SGHNT and CDR2 as YENEEA. Trimming removed 6 bases from V and 5 bases from J; junction bases left unmatched: 12. This CDR3 is 15 amino acids long. This sample was taken from a study of OX40 agonist ivuxolimab in advanced cancers. Generated by immunoSEQ multiplex PCR, the TCRdb table keeps only in-frame clones and is missing some. The repertoire holds some 50,000 clones, with around 80% as singletons. This clonotype originated in an adult with an advanced solid tumor such as melanoma, head and neck, liver or kidney cancer. The sequencing here drew on CD4+ or CD8+ T cells sorted from blood, taken in a trial of the OX40 agonist ivuxolimab. This chain connects TRBV11-3 to TRBJ2-5; the match to TRBD1 covers 7 bases. This CDR3 reads CASSSAAGGIETQYF. DNA for the CDR3: TGTGCCAGCAGTTCCGCCGCAGGGGGTATTGAGACCCAGTACTTC. Based on the CDR3 plus reference TRBV11-3 and TRBJ2-5, the full variable domain is EAGVVQSPRYKIIEKKQPVAFWCNPISGHNTLYWYLQNLGQGPELLIRYENEEAVDDSQLPKDRFSAERLKGVDSTLKIQPAELGDSAVYLCASSSAAGGIETQYFGPGTRLLVL.